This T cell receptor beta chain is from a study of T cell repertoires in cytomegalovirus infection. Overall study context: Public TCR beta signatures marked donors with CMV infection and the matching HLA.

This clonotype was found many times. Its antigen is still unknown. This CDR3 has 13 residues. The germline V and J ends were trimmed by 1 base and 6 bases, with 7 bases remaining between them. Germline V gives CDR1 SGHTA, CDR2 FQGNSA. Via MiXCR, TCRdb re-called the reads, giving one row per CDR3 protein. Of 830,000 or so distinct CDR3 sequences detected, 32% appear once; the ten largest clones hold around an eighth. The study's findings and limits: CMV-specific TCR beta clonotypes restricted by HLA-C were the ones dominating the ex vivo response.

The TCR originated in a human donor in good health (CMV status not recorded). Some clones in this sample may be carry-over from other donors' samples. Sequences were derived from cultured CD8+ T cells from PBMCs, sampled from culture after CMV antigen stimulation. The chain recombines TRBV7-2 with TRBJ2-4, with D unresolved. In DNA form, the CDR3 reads TGTGCCAGCAGCTTAGAGAGACTAAACATTCAGTACTTC. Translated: CASSLERLNIQYF.